This T cell receptor (beta chain) appears in the sequencing data of a study of blood T cell repertoires in COVID-19. Study context: The analysed material was cDNA or gDNA that came from T cells, B-cell-depleted T cells, or PBMCs.

Sequencing used immunoSEQ multiplex PCR; TCRdb keeps in-frame clones, though not all of them. The sample lists roughly 200,000 clones; approximately 86% were seen once. The trim removed 5 bases at V and 3 bases at J, leaving 8 bases unmatched. In germline, CDR1 is MNHNY, CDR2 SVGAGI (reference sequence). CDR3 length: 16 residues. This sequence joins TRBV6-6 and TRBJ2-5, with 11 bases lining up with TRBD2. Sequencing was done on a sample of peripheral blood. The TCR originated in a man aged 55 to 70 with acute or convalescent COVID-19. The CDR3 DNA reads as TGTGCCAGCAGTACCCCGTTAGCGGGGGGGAAAGAGACCCAGTACTTC. The encoded protein is CASSTPLAGGKETQYF.